This section outlines one T cell receptor (beta chain) sequence together with its context. This sample is drawn from a study of blood T cell repertoires in COVID-19. Study context: The samples span acute and convalescent COVID-19 from the United States, Italy and Spain. Sample material is recorded as cDNA or gDNA derived from T cells, B-cell-depleted T cells, or PBMCs.

Original data processing: The authors estimated nucleated cell counts from reference gene primer amplification. Sequencing was performed with immunoSEQ multiplex PCR; in TCRdb, only in-frame clones are kept and a portion is missing. Clonal size and the V and J genes are those of that table, whereas D and trimming came from the DNA. The sample records around 190,000 clones, 65% to 90% being singletons. V lost 4 bases to trimming and J lost 7 bases; unmatched junction nucleotides: 14. This CDR3 spans 17 amino acids. Germline-derived CDR1 and CDR2 are SGHAT and FQNNGV. Source material: peripheral blood. This sequence originates from a man in his fifties or sixties with active or convalescent COVID-19. The rearrangement joins TRBV11-2 to TRBJ2-2; 8 nucleotides align to TRBD2. As DNA, the CDR3 is TGTGCCAGCAGCTCCCCAACTAGCGGAGGGTCTAGCGGGGAGCTGTTTTTT. This codes for CASSSPTSGGSSGELFF.